The clone carrying this T cell receptor (beta chain) was counted only a few times. These data originate in a study of blood T cell repertoires in COVID-19. Study information: Acute-phase and convalescent COVID-19 samples originated in the United States, Italy and Spain. From T cells, B-cell-depleted T cells, or PBMCs came the material, which was cDNA or gDNA.

From germline, CDR1 is SEHNR and CDR2 FQNEAQ (reference sequence). V was clipped by 5 bases and J by 10 bases; unmatched bases: 12. The CDR3 contains 15 residues. TCRdb keeps only in-frame clones here, not all; method: immunoSEQ multiplex PCR. The table has 150,000 to 190,000 clones, roughly 72% seen once; the top ten hold 3.7%. The rearrangement joins TRBV7-9 to TRBJ1-3; 9 nucleotides agree with TRBD1. The sample comprised peripheral blood. This clonotype was obtained from a woman aged 80 or older with acute or convalescent COVID-19. CDR3 sequence reads: CASSNLDRGSGTIYF. CDR3 in DNA: TGTGCCAGCAGCAACCTGGACAGGGGCTCAGGTACCATATATTTT.